Listed below are T cell receptor beta chains from one sample, sequenced in a study of Ad26.COV2.S vaccination and SARS-CoV-2 variants. Sequencing was performed with immunoSEQ multiplex PCR; in TCRdb, only in-frame clones are kept and a portion is missing. The top ten clones hold about 3.5% of a sample with roughly 270,000 clones, roughly 86% of them seen once. Here the sequenced sample was peripheral blood, taken in a trial of Ad26.COV2.S vaccine versus placebo. These receptors originate from a person aged 18-65 years who received the Ad26.COV2.S COVID-19 vaccine or a placebo. Each CDR3 is given with its conserved first and last residue. D genes are given only for firm matches. Clone sizes are given selectively: once, few, many, or a class where the clone is expanded.

TRBJ2-5	TRBV12-5	NA	NA	CASGLRVRETQYF	TGTGCTAGTGGACTCAGGGTACGAGAGACCCAGTACTTC
TRBJ2-7	TRBV5-1	TRBD2	NA	CASSPRTSTPGEQYF	TGCGCCAGCAGCCCGAGGACTAGCACCCCTGGCGAGCAGTACTTC
TRBJ2-2	TRBV2	NA	NA	CASSAYGYLTGELFF	TGTGCCAGCAGTGCTTACGGGTATCTCACCGGGGAGCTGTTTTTT
TRBJ2-3	TRBV10-3	TRBD2	NA	CAISDAGLAGGISGTQYF	TGTGCCATCAGTGACGCGGGACTAGCGGGGGGAATATCAGGGACGCAGTATTTT
TRBJ2-1	TRBV6-5	TRBD2	NA	CASREVAGVYNEQFF	TGTGCCAGCAGGGAGGTAGCGGGCGTTTACAATGAGCAGTTCTTC
TRBJ2-6	TRBV4-1	NA	NA	CASSQVQGRSGANVLTF	TGCGCCAGCAGCCAAGTACAAGGCCGCTCTGGGGCCAACGTCCTGACTTTC
TRBJ2-1	TRBV30	TRBD2	NA	CAWSAGVSSYNEQFF	TGTGCCTGGAGCGCGGGGGTGAGCTCCTACAATGAGCAGTTCTTC
TRBJ2-6	TRBV19	NA	NA	CASSGTNSGANVLTF	TGTGCCAGTAGTGGGACGAACTCTGGGGCCAACGTCCTGACTTTC
TRBJ2-2	TRBV6-5	TRBD1	NA	CASGQGWRTGELFF	TGTGCCAGCGGACAGGGCTGGCGCACCGGGGAGCTGTTTTTT
TRBJ1-2	TRBV30	NA	NA	CAWIPMAGDGYTF	TGTGCCTGGATACCCATGGCGGGAGATGGCTACACCTTC
TRBJ1-5	TRBV7-2	TRBD1	NA	CASSSSGGTGDNQPQHF	TGTGCCAGCAGCTCGTCGGGCGGGACAGGGGATAATCAGCCCCAGCATTTT
TRBJ2-1	TRBV5-6	NA	NA	CASSPGRGSNNEQFF	TGTGCCAGCAGCCCCGGGCGGGGCTCTAACAATGAGCAGTTCTTC
TRBJ2-2	TRBV9	NA	NA	CASSLHRWARPGELFF	TGTGCCAGCAGCCTCCATAGGTGGGCCAGGCCCGGGGAGCTGTTTTTT
TRBJ1-1	TRBV4-3	NA	few	CASSQGRLTEAFF	TGCGCCAGCAGCCAAGGGCGCCTCACTGAAGCTTTCTTT
TRBJ2-5	TRBV12-5	NA	NA	CASGLVLFSRQETQYF	TGTGCTAGTGGTTTGGTTTTATTCAGCCGCCAAGAGACCCAGTACTTC
TRBJ2-7	TRBV19	NA	NA	CASSVRYAYEQYF	TGTGCCAGTAGTGTCCGCTACGCCTACGAGCAGTACTTC
TRBJ2-1	TRBV5-1	TRBD1	NA	CASSLTGGTSEQFF	TGCGCCAGCAGCTTGACAGGGGGCACAAGTGAGCAGTTCTTC
TRBJ2-1	TRBV2	NA	NA	CASRSQVSSYNEQFF	TGTGCCAGCAGAAGCCAGGTTAGCTCCTACAATGAGCAGTTCTTC
TRBJ1-2	TRBV28	NA	NA	CASSLLRDLYTF	TGTGCCAGCAGTTTACTTAGGGACCTCTACACCTTC
TRBJ2-5	TRBV7-8	TRBD2	NA	CASSSGLVETQYF	TGTGCCAGCAGCTCGGGACTAGTGGAGACCCAGTACTTC
TRBJ2-3	TRBV6-4	TRBD2	NA	CASRGREDTQYF	TGTGCCAGCAGAGGGAGGGAAGATACGCAGTATTTT
TRBJ1-5	TRBV6-5	NA	once	CASSYSTGNQPQHF	TGTGCCAGCAGTTACTCGACAGGTAATCAGCCCCAGCATTTT
TRBJ1-1	TRBV19	TRBD1	NA	CASSITWDRGRSSTEAFF	TGTGCCAGTAGTATAACGTGGGACAGGGGGAGGTCCAGCACTGAAGCTTTCTTT
TRBJ1-2	TRBV7-2	NA	NA	CASSLDGGWDYGYTF	TGTGCCAGCAGCTTAGATGGGGGTTGGGACTATGGCTACACCTTC
TRBJ2-7	TRBV7-9	TRBD1	NA	CASSRGGTGKYEQYF	TGTGCCAGCAGTCGAGGGGGCACAGGGAAGTACGAGCAGTACTTC
TRBJ1-3	TRBV12-5	TRBD1	NA	CASGAGTDNTIYF	TGTGCTAGTGGAGCCGGGACAGACAACACCATATATTTT
TRBJ2-7	TRBV2	TRBD2	NA	CASCGTTYEQYF	TGTGCCAGCTGTGGGACTACCTACGAGCAGTACTTC
TRBJ2-1	TRBV6-5	TRBD1	NA	CASSKGQGRVNEQFF	TGTGCCAGCAGTAAGGGACAGGGTAGAGTTAATGAGCAGTTCTTC
TRBJ1-1	TRBV11-2	NA	NA	CASSLGQINTEAFF	TGTGCCAGCAGCTTAGGGCAGATAAACACTGAAGCTTTCTTT
TRBJ1-1	TRBV5-1	TRBD1	NA	CASSLGLTGGGSTEAFF	TGCGCCAGCAGCTTGGGGTTAACAGGGGGTGGGTCCACTGAAGCTTTCTTT
TRBJ1-3	TRBV19	NA	NA	CASTATAGNTIYF	TGTGCCAGTACCGCGACTGCTGGAAACACCATATATTTT
TRBJ1-1	TRBV7-3	TRBD1	NA	CASSLRPSFPGQGVGEGTEAFF	TGTGCCAGCAGCTTAAGACCGTCCTTTCCGGGACAGGGCGTTGGGGAGGGCACTGAAGCTTTCTTT
TRBJ2-7	TRBV11-3	TRBD1	NA	CASSSGQGRREQYF	TGTGCCAGCAGCTCGGGACAGGGGAGGCGCGAGCAGTACTTC
TRBJ2-4	TRBV2	NA	NA	CASSAGVGNIQYF	TGTGCCAGCAGTGCAGGGGTCGGAAACATTCAGTACTTC
TRBJ2-2	TRBV6-5	NA	few	CASSYQRNTGELFF	TGTGCCAGCAGTTACCAGCGGAACACCGGGGAGCTGTTTTTT
TRBJ1-5	TRBV5-6	NA	NA	CASSLGGDQPQHF	TGTGCCAGCAGCTTGGGCGGGGATCAGCCCCAGCATTTT